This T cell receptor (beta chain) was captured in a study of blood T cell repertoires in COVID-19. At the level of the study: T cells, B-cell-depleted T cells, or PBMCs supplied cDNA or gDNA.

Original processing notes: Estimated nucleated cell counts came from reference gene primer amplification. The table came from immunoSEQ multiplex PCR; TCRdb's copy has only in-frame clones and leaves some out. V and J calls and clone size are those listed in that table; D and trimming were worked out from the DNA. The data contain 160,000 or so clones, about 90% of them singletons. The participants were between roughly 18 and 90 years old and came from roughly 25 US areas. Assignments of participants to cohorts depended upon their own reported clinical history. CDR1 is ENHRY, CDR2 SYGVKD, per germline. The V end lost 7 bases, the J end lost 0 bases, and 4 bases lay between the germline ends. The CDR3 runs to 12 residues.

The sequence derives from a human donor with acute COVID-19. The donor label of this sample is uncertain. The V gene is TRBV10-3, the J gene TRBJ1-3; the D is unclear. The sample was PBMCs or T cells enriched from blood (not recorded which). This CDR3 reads CAITSSGNTIYF. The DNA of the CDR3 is TGTGCCATCACCAGCTCTGGAAACACCATATATTTT.